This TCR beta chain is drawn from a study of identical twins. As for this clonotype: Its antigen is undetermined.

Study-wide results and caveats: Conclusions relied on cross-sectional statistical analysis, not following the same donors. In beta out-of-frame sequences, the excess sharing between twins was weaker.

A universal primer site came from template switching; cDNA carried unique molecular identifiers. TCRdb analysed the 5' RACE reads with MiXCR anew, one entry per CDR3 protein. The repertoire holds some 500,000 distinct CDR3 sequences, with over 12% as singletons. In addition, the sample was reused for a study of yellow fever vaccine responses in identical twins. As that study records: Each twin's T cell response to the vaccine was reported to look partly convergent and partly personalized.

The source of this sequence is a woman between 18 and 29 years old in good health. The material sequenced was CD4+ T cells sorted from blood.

The CDR3 reads CASRADVSNQPQHF. The CDR3 nucleotides are TGTGCCAGCAGGGCGGACGTTAGCAATCAGCCCCAGCATTTT. The chain recombines TRBV12-3 or TRBV12-4 with TRBJ1-5, with D unresolved. The CDR3 has 14 residues. Deletions cut 6 bases from V and 0 bases from J, with 9 bases between.